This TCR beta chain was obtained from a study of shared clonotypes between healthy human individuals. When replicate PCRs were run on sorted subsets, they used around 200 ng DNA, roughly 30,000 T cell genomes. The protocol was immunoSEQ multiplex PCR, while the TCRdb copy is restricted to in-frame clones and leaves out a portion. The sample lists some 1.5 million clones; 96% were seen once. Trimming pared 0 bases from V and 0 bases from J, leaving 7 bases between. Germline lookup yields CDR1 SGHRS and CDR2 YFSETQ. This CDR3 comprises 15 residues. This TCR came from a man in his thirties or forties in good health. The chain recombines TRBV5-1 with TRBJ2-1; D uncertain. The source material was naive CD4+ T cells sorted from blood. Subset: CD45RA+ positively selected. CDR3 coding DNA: TGCGCCAGCAGCTTGGATCCAGACTCCTACAATGAGCAGTTCTTC. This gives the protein CASSLDPDSYNEQFF.